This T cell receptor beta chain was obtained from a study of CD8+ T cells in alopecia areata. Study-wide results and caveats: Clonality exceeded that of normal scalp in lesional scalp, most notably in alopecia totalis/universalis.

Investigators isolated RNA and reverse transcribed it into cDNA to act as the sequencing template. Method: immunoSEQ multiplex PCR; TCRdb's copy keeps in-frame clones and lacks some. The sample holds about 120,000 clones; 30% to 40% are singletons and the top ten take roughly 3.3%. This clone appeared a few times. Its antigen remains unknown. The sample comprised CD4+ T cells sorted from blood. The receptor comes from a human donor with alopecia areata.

CDR3 DNA sequence: TGTGCCAGCAGCTCCCTCCCTCGGACTAGCGGGGGTTACGAGCAGTACTTC. Translated, it gives CASSSLPRTSGGYEQYF. The chain joins TRBV7-9 to TRBJ2-7, with TRBD2 matching 13 bases. CDR1 SEHNR and CDR2 FQNEAQ come from the germline V gene (reference sequence). J was trimmed by 4 bases and V by 4 bases; bases with no gene match: 10. This CDR3 has 17 residues.